The rows below give T cell receptor beta chains drawn from one sample of a study of graft-versus-host responses after intestinal transplantation. Libraries were prepared by immunoSEQ multiplex PCR; TCRdb keeps only in-frame clonotypes and omits some of them. In the table there are about 97,000 clones, 91% of which are singletons. The antigens for these receptors are not known. The sample was unstimulated CD4+ T cells sorted from spleen or lymph node cells, taken before transplant. The receptors derive from a human donor who was the organ donor for an intestinal transplant. CDR3s include the opening cysteine and the closing phenylalanine or tryptophan. D genes are given only for firm matches.

v_gene | d_gene | CDR3aa
TRBV5-1 | . | CASSLVRGYEQYF
TRBV6-5 | . | CASSYAQIRGETQYF
TRBV21-1 | . | CASSTTKSSYNEQFF
TRBV19 | . | CASSIQGAMNTEAFF
TRBV5-8 | TRBD1 | CASSPVWGTGGYEQYF
TRBV4-2 | . | CASSQDAGSLVGYTF
TRBV15 | TRBD2 | CATSRDLPSGPYEQYF
TRBV4-2 | . | CASSQFGTTPNGYTF
TRBV5-4 | . | CASSLGPGLTDTQYF
TRBV7-3 | . | CASSSAGPTGELFF
TRBV4-2 | TRBD2 | CASSLEGLAGSTDTQYF
TRBV30 | . | CAWSPQGFWGEAFF
TRBV19 | . | CASSIEAGPNYGYTF
TRBV11-3 | . | CASSLVDGGTQYF
TRBV7-3 | TRBD1 | CASSFRGFSTDTQYF
TRBV4-1 | TRBD2 | CASSQDPSGGLQDTQYF